What follows describes a single T cell receptor beta chain. Its antigen remains undetermined. The sample holds no much larger clone one base away, and base qualities are not on file. Taken from the germline V gene (reference sequence), the CDR1 and CDR2 loops are SEHNR and FQNEAQ. The CDR3 measures 13 amino acids from cysteine to phenylalanine. The DNA shown is the 39-base CDR3, in frame from base 1. Trimming costs V 4 bases and J 8 bases, and their ends lie 12 bases apart. The record originates from a study of T cell changes during pregnancy in multiple sclerosis (dated 2019 in TCRdb). Notes on the research overall: In women with multiple sclerosis, the researchers looked at how the T cell repertoire shifted as pregnancy progressed.

Receptor amplification or capture employed the immunoSEQ multiplex PCR assay. As stored in TCRdb, this immuneACCESS dataset retains in-frame rearrangements with V and J assigned. A fraction of the clones does not appear; measured against another copy, unresolved V genes explain less than half of the discrepancy, and the remainder lacks a known reason. This sample comprises about 86,000 clones, approximately 90% of them detected only once. Around 2% of the sample is taken by the ten largest. This specimen consisted of peripheral blood, obtained in the first trimester of pregnancy. The rearrangement combines TRBV7-9 with TRBJ2-1; TRBD2 is a possible D gene, resting on 5 matching bases. This clonotype was sampled from a female donor in good health, enrolled as a control in a pregnancy study. The DNA sequence is given as TGTGCCAGCAGCTCCGTGGGGAGAGATGAGCAGTTCTTC. The encoded protein is CASSSVGRDEQFF. Here the CDR3 is joined to the reference TRBV7-9 and TRBJ2-1 genes, and the full variable domain is: DTGVSQNPRHKITKRGQNVTFRCDPISEHNRLYWYRQTLGQGPEFLTYFQNEAQLEKSRLLSDRFSAERPKGSFSTLEIQRTEQGDSAMYLCASSSVGRDEQFFGPGTRLTVL.